The rows below give T cell receptor beta chains drawn from one sample of a study of shared clonotypes between healthy human individuals. TCRdb keeps only in-frame clones here, not all; method: immunoSEQ multiplex PCR. Of millions of clones in the sample, roughly 92% were seen once. The specimen sequenced was naive CD4+ T cells sorted from blood. These receptors were collected from a man aged 18 to 29 in good health. The CDR3 runs from the conserved cysteine through the conserved F or W. The D gene is left open where the match is weak. Size tells how often a clone was seen (once, few, many) or the class of an expanded clone, and some rows leave it out.

j_call: TRBJ2-7
v_call: TRBV12-5
d_call: .
clone_size: .
cdr3_nt: TGTGCTAGTGGTTTGGGTCAGATAGCTTCCTACGAGCAGTACTTC
cdr3_aa: CASGLGQIASYEQYF

j_call: TRBJ2-1
v_call: TRBV6-1
d_call: TRBD2
clone_size: .
cdr3_nt: TGTGCCAGCCTCGGGCGGGGGGGCCTTCGAAATGAGCAGTTCTTC
cdr3_aa: CASLGRGGLRNEQFF

j_call: TRBJ2-5
v_call: TRBV7-8
d_call: TRBD2
clone_size: .
cdr3_nt: TGTGCCAGCAGCTTCGGGGGGGCCGAGACCCAGTACTTC
cdr3_aa: CASSFGGAETQYF

j_call: TRBJ1-2
v_call: TRBV18
d_call: .
clone_size: once
cdr3_nt: TGTGCCAGCTCACCATTGGGATCTGTTATCTATGGCTACACCTTC
cdr3_aa: CASSPLGSVIYGYTF

j_call: TRBJ1-6
v_call: TRBV30
d_call: .
clone_size: .
cdr3_nt: TGTGCCTCCGGGGGACTCCCTAATTCACCCCTCCACTTT
cdr3_aa: CASGGLPNSPLHF

j_call: TRBJ2-7
v_call: TRBV4-3
d_call: .
clone_size: .
cdr3_nt: TGCGCCAGCAGCCAAGAGGCAGGCTACGAGCAGTACTTC
cdr3_aa: CASSQEAGYEQYF

j_call: TRBJ2-2
v_call: TRBV19
d_call: TRBD1
clone_size: .
cdr3_nt: TGTGCCAGTAGTATATTGGGGACAGCCAACACCGGGGAGCTGTTTTTT
cdr3_aa: CASSILGTANTGELFF

j_call: TRBJ1-3
v_call: TRBV7-2
d_call: .
clone_size: .
cdr3_nt: TGTGCCAGCAGCTTTAACCCACAGGGCTCTGGAAACACCATATATTTT
cdr3_aa: CASSFNPQGSGNTIYF

j_call: TRBJ2-3
v_call: TRBV5-4
d_call: .
clone_size: .
cdr3_nt: TGTGCCAGCAGCCCGGCCAGGGGCGAAGGAGATACGCAGTATTTT
cdr3_aa: CASSPARGEGDTQYF

j_call: TRBJ2-5
v_call: TRBV11-2
d_call: TRBD2
clone_size: .
cdr3_nt: TGTGCCAGCAGTCATCCGGGACTAGCTGAAGAGACCCAGTACTTC
cdr3_aa: CASSHPGLAEETQYF

j_call: TRBJ2-3
v_call: TRBV29-1
d_call: TRBD2
clone_size: .
cdr3_nt: TGCAGCGTTGGGTCGGTGGCTAGCGGGTATATTAGCACAGATACGCAGTATTTT
cdr3_aa: CSVGSVASGYISTDTQYF

j_call: TRBJ2-3
v_call: TRBV27
d_call: TRBD2
clone_size: .
cdr3_nt: TGTGCCAGCAGTCTAACCGGGACTAGTTATCTTGGTGGATCACGAGATACGCAGTATTTT
cdr3_aa: CASSLTGTSYLGGSRDTQYF

j_call: TRBJ2-7
v_call: TRBV19
d_call: .
clone_size: .
cdr3_nt: TGTGCCAGTAGTACCACCGGGCCCGGGGCGAGAAACGAGCAGTACTTC
cdr3_aa: CASSTTGPGARNEQYF

j_call: TRBJ1-1
v_call: TRBV4-1
d_call: TRBD1
clone_size: .
cdr3_nt: TGCGCCAGCAGCTCCTCCGGGACAGTGAACACTGAAGCTTTCTTT
cdr3_aa: CASSSSGTVNTEAFF

j_call: TRBJ2-7
v_call: TRBV19
d_call: TRBD1
clone_size: .
cdr3_nt: TGTGCCAGTAGTATACATCCGGGACAGGGGTTCTACGAGCAGTACTTC
cdr3_aa: CASSIHPGQGFYEQYF

j_call: TRBJ2-3
v_call: TRBV7-2
d_call: .
clone_size: .
cdr3_nt: TGTGCCAGCAGCGCGACTATCTCTGGTACGCAGTATTTT
cdr3_aa: CASSATISGTQYF

j_call: TRBJ1-3
v_call: TRBV11-2
d_call: .
clone_size: .
cdr3_nt: TGTGCCAGCAGCACGGGACTCTCTGGAAACACCATATATTTT
cdr3_aa: CASSTGLSGNTIYF

j_call: TRBJ2-2
v_call: TRBV15
d_call: TRBD2
clone_size: .
cdr3_nt: TGTGCCACCAGCAGAGAAACTAGCGGCCCCGGGGAGCTGTTTTTT
cdr3_aa: CATSRETSGPGELFF